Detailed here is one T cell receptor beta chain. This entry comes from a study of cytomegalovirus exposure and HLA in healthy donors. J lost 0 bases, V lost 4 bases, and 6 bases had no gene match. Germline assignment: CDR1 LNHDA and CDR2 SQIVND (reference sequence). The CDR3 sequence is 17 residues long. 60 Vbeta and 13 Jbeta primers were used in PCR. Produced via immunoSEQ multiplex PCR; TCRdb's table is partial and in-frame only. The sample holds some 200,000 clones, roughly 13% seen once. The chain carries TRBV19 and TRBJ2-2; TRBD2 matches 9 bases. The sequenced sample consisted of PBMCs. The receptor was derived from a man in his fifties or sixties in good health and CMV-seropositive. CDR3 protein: CASSTRGGGANTGELFF. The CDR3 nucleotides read TGTGCCAGTAGTACGCGTGGCGGGGGGGCGAACACCGGGGAGCTGTTTTTT.